The 23 T cell receptor beta chains below were found in one sample sequenced in a study of blood T cell repertoires in COVID-19. Profiled with immunoSEQ multiplex PCR; TCRdb holds only in-frame clones, not every one. The data contain hundreds of thousands of clones, 75% to 90% of them singletons. The specimen was peripheral blood. The receptor source for this set is a woman aged 35 to 49 who had recovered from COVID-19.

This chain uses TRBV18 with TRBJ1-1; D gene ambiguous. Trimming removed 4 bases from V and 5 bases from J, with 11 bases in between. The length of the CDR3 is 13 residues. Per the germline V gene, CDR1 is KGHSH and CDR2 is LQKENI. CDR3 amino acids: CASSRAIRTEAFF. The CDR3 DNA is TGTGCCAGCTCACGAGCCATCCGTACTGAAGCTTTCTTT.

The rearrangement joins TRBV11-1 to TRBJ2-2; 9 bases match TRBD1. This CDR3 has 16 amino acids. J lost 3 bases, V lost 3 bases, and 5 bases had no gene match. The germline V gene encodes CDR1 SGHAT and CDR2 FQDESV (reference sequence). CDR3 nucleotide sequence: TGTGCCAGCAGCTTGCTAAGGACAGGGGACACCGGGGAGCTGTTTTTT. Translation: CASSLLRTGDTGELFF.

V gene TRBV14 combines with J gene TRBJ2-3, with 7 bases matching TRBD1. Germline CDR1 and CDR2: SGHDN and FVKESK. V was pared by 3 bases and J by 5 bases, with 2 bases of the junction left unmatched. The length of the CDR3 is 13 residues. The CDR3 DNA reads TGTGCCAGCAGCCAGTACAGGGGAGATACGCAGTATTTT. Amino acid sequence: CASSQYRGDTQYF.

The table lists this clone with a few counts. This sample includes further DNA sequences coding for the same CDR3. V and J are TRBV10-1 and TRBJ1-1, with 7 positions matching TRBD1. J lost 4 bases, V lost 5 bases, and 4 bases had no gene match. The CDR3 totals 13 residues. CDR1 WNHNN and CDR2 SYGVQD come from the germline V gene (reference sequence). The CDR3 spells CASSRTGGTEAFF. The CDR3 nucleotides read TGCGCCAGCAGTCGGACAGGCGGCACTGAAGCTTTCTTT.

This clone appeared once. The chain uses TRBV19 and TRBJ1-4; D gene unclear. Germline V CDR1 and CDR2: LNHDA, SQIVND (reference sequence). Trimming stripped 5 bases from V and 8 bases from J, with 18 bases between. The CDR3 contains 15 residues. The CDR3 sequence: CASSVYGYREEKLFF. The CDR3 DNA reads as TGTGCCAGTAGTGTCTACGGATACCGGGAAGAAAAACTGTTTTTT.

This clone appeared a single time. The rearrangement uses TRBV18 and TRBJ1-2; 8 bases fit TRBD1. This CDR3 comprises 13 residues. The V and J ends lost 6 bases and 4 bases, in that order; junction bases with no gene match: 4. Germline lookup yields CDR1 KGHSH and CDR2 LQKENI. This chain's CDR3 is CASSQGAGYGYTF. The CDR3 DNA sequence: TGTGCCAGCTCTCAGGGGGCAGGCTATGGCTACACCTTC.

The chain recombines TRBV7-2 with TRBJ2-5; D may be TRBD2 (7 bases). Trimming took off 2 bases at V and 2 bases at J, with 18 bases between the two ends. Germline V gene sequence: CDR1 SGHTA, CDR2 FQGNSA. The CDR3 totals 17 residues. CDR3 nucleotides: TGTGCCAGCAGCTTATCCCCAATGGCGGGGGCACAAGAGACCCAGTACTTC. Translating gives CASSLSPMAGAQETQYF. Variable domain in full (rest from reference TRBV7-2 and TRBJ2-5): GAGVSQSPSNKVTEKGKDVELRCDPISGHTALYWYRQSLGQGLEFLIYFQGNSAPDKSGLPSDRFSAERTGGSVSTLTIQRTQQEDSAVYLCASSLSPMAGAQETQYFGPGTRLLVL.

The genes are TRBV18 and TRBJ2-5; D might be TRBD2 (6 bases). Between the trimmed V and J ends, which lost 2 bases and 1 base, there was a span of 8 bases. The CDR3 spans 14 residues. Germline V gives CDR1 KGHSH, CDR2 LQKENI. The CDR3 sequence is CASSPYGSQETQYF. The CDR3 bases are TGTGCCAGCTCACCATACGGGAGCCAAGAGACCCAGTACTTC.

This sequence joins TRBV2 and TRBJ1-2; TRBD1 aligns across 7 bases. CDR3 length: 14 residues. The germline V gene has CDR1 SNHLY and CDR2 FYNNEI. V was pared by 1 base and J by 3 bases, with 2 bases of the junction left unmatched. CDR3 sequence (DNA): TGTGCCAGCAGTGAAGAGACAGGGTACTATGGCTACACCTTC. Protein sequence: CASSEETGYYGYTF.

V is TRBV5-4 and J is TRBJ2-4, with D maybe TRBD2 (5 bases). The V gene lost 5 bases and the J gene lost 5 bases, with 11 bases spanning the gap. Germline V gives CDR1 SGHNT, CDR2 YYREEE (reference sequence). This CDR3 has 13 residues. This CDR3 is CASSYGRENIQYF. CDR3 in DNA: TGTGCCAGCAGTTACGGGCGGGAAAACATTCAGTACTTC. Combining the CDR3 with reference TRBV5-4 and TRBJ2-4 gives the whole variable domain ETGVTQSPTHLIKTRGQQVTLRCSSQSGHNTVSWYQQALGQGPQFIFQYYREEENGRGNFPPRFSGLQFPNYSSELNVNALELDDSALYLCASSYGRENIQYFGAGTRLSVL.

The chain uses TRBV3-1 (or the pseudogene TRBV3-2) and TRBJ1-2; D is perhaps TRBD1 (6 bases). From germline, CDR1 is LGHDT and CDR2 YNNKEL (reference sequence). V lost 1 base and J 4 bases, leaving 16 bases between the germline ends. This CDR3 comprises 16 residues. The CDR3, as DNA: TGTGCCAGCAGCCAAGCCGACGGGGGCGGGGGCTATGGCTACACCTTC. This codes for CASSQADGGGGYGYTF.

V usage is TRBV18 and J usage is TRBJ2-5; maybe TRBD2 (7 bases). Germline V gives CDR1 KGHSH, CDR2 LQKENI. The CDR3 length is 14 residues. Trimming took off 3 bases at V and 2 bases at J, with 10 bases between the two ends. CDR3 sequence (DNA): TGTGCCAGCTCACCGAGCGGGACACAAGAGACCCAGTACTTC. It codes for CASSPSGTQETQYF.

This chain links TRBV25-1 with TRBJ2-1, with D perhaps matching TRBD1 (5 bases). Trimming shortened V by 2 bases and J by 6 bases, and 14 bases separated the two germline ends. The CDR3 totals 15 residues. Germline values: CDR1 MGHDK, CDR2 SYGVNS. The CDR3 here is CASSEPRDFSNEQFF. CDR3 DNA sequence: TGTGCCAGCAGTGAACCCAGGGATTTCAGCAATGAGCAGTTCTTC.

This chain links TRBV28 with TRBJ2-1, with 7 nucleotides matching TRBD2. The V gene end was trimmed by 7 bases and the J gene end by 4 bases; junction bases not matched to a gene: 7. CDR3 length equals 14 residues. Germline CDR1 is MDHEN and CDR2 is SYDVKM. The CDR3 bases are TGTGCCAGCAAGGGCGGGGGTCGATACAATGAGCAGTTCTTC. Translation gives CASKGGGRYNEQFF.

This chain connects TRBV3-1 (or the pseudogene TRBV3-2) to TRBJ2-5; tentative D call: TRBD1 (5 bases). From germline, CDR1 is LGHDT and CDR2 YNNKEL (reference sequence). V was shortened by 4 bases and J by 5 bases, with 17 bases between the two germline ends. The CDR3 covers 15 residues. CDR3 nucleotides: TGTGCCAGCAGCCGCTACAGGCTAATAGAGGAGACCCAGTACTTC. Translated, it gives CASSRYRLIEETQYF.

This clone has ten or more counts. This chain links TRBV5-5 with TRBJ1-1; 10 bases agree with TRBD1. The CDR3 has 13 residues. V lost 4 bases and J lost 3; bases outside the gene matches: 0. Germline V gives CDR1 SGHKS, CDR2 YYEKEE (reference sequence). In DNA, the CDR3 is TGTGCCAGCAGCGGGACAGGGGACACTGAAGCTTTCTTT. Translated: CASSGTGDTEAFF.

This chain joins TRBV11-2 and TRBJ2-3; 9 nucleotides match TRBD1. CDR3 length: 15 residues. V shed 3 bases, J shed 4 bases, and the junction held 5 bases outside the gene matches. Germline CDR1 SGHAT, CDR2 FQNNGV. In nucleotides, the CDR3 is TGTGCCAGCAGCTTGGGACAGGGAGACGCAGATACGCAGTATTTT. Encoded protein: CASSLGQGDADTQYF. The variable domain in full, with the rest retrieved from reference TRBV11-2 and TRBJ2-3, is EAGVAQSPRYKIIEKRQSVAFWCNPISGHATLYWYQQILGQGPKLLIQFQNNGVVDDSQLPKDRFSAERLKGVDSTLKIQPAKLEDSAVYLCASSLGQGDADTQYFGPGTRLTVL.

The chain uses TRBV14 and TRBJ2-1, with 9 positions matching TRBD2. J gave up 15 bases and V 3 bases, and 6 bases lay outside the gene matches. This CDR3 comprises 12 residues. Germline CDR1 reads SGHDN; CDR2 reads FVKESK. The CDR3 loop is CASSHLAGELFF. The CDR3 DNA is TGTGCCAGCAGCCATTTAGCGGGGGAGTTGTTCTTC.

The gene calls are TRBV4-2 and TRBJ2-5; perhaps TRBD1 as D (5 bases). V was clipped by 1 base and J by 0 bases, with 12 bases between them. There are 16 residues in the CDR3. Germline CDR1 LGHNA, CDR2 YNFKEQ. The CDR3 protein is CASSQGQGGDQETQYF. The CDR3 DNA reads TGTGCCAGCAGCCAAGGCCAGGGCGGAGACCAAGAGACCCAGTACTTC.

The chain uses TRBV18 and TRBJ1-4, with TRBD1 matching 8 bases. The germline CDR1 and CDR2 sequences are KGHSH and LQKENI. V lost 4 bases, J lost 0 bases, and 4 bases stayed unmatched. The CDR3 is 16 amino acids. CDR3 DNA sequence: TGTGCCAGCTCACTACAACAGGGGGCAACTAATGAAAAACTGTTTTTT. Its translation: CASSLQQGATNEKLFF.

This chain joins TRBV12-5 and TRBJ2-7, with D possibly TRBD1 on 7 matching bases. The CDR3 runs 14 residues. Germline CDR1 is LGHNT and CDR2 is FRNRAP. Trimming took off 1 base at V and 6 bases at J, with 13 bases between the two ends. The DNA for the CDR3 is TGTGCTAGTGGTTTGGACCAGGGGGGTCGCGAGCAGTACTTC. It is translated as CASGLDQGGREQYF. Using reference TRBV12-5 and TRBJ2-7 for the parts outside the CDR3, the full variable domain is DARVTQTPRHKVTEMGQEVTMRCQPILGHNTVFWYRQTMMQGLELLAYFRNRAPLDDSGMPKDRFSAEMPDATLATLKIQPSEPRDSAVYFCASGLDQGGREQYFGPGTRLTVT.

This rearrangement joins TRBV21-1 to TRBJ2-2; TRBD1 was called by the table and not checked on the DNA. TRBV21-1 is a recognized pseudogene. The CDR3 sequence is 18 residues long. The CDR3, as DNA: TGTGCCAGTTCCTACCGGGACACACAATTGGGCGACGCCGGGGAGCTGTTTTTT. As protein: CASSYRDTQLGDAGELFF.

In this sample, this clone turned up a few times. This chain joins TRBV6-5 and TRBJ2-7, with 10 bases matching TRBD1. The CDR3 covers 14 residues. The ends lost 6 bases at V and 7 bases at J; junction bases unmatched: 9. The germline V gene encodes CDR1 MNHEY and CDR2 SVGAGI. The CDR3 region is CASSGTGVAGEQYF. The CDR3 coding sequence is TGTGCCAGCAGCGGGACAGGGGTGGCGGGTGAGCAGTACTTC.